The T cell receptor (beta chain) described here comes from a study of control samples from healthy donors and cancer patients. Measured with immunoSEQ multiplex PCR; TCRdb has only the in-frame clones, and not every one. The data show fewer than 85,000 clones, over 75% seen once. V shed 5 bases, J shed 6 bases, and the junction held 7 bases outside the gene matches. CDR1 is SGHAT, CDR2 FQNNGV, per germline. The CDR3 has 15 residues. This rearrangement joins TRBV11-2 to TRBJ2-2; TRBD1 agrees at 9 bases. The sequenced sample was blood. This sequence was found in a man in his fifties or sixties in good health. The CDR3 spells CASSQKTGGAGELFF. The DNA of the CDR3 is TGTGCCAGCAGCCAAAAGACAGGGGGTGCCGGGGAGCTGTTTTTT. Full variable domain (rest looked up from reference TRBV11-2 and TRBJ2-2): EAGVAQSPRYKIIEKRQSVAFWCNPISGHATLYWYQQILGQGPKLLIQFQNNGVVDDSQLPKDRFSAERLKGVDSTLKIQPAKLEDSAVYLCASSQKTGGAGELFFGEGSRLTVL.